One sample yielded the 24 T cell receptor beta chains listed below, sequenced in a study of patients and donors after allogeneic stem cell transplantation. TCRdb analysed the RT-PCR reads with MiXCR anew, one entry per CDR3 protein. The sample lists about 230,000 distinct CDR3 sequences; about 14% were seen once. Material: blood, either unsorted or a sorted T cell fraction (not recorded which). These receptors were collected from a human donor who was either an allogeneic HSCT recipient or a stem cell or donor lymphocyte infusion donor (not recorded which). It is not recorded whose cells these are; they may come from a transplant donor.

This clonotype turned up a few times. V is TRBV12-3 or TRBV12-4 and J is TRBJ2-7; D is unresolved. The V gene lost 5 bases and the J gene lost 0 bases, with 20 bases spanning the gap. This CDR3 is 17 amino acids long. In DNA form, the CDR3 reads TGTGCCAGCAGTAAACAACTTTCCGATGCCTTCTCCTACGAGCAGTACTTC. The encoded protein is CASSKQLSDAFSYEQYF.

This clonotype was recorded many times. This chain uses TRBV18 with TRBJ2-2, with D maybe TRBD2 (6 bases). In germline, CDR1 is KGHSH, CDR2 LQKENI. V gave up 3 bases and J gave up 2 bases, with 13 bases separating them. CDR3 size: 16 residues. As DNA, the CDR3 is TGTGCCAGCTCACCGAGGCGGGACCTAAACACCGGGGAGCTGTTTTTT. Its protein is CASSPRRDLNTGELFF.

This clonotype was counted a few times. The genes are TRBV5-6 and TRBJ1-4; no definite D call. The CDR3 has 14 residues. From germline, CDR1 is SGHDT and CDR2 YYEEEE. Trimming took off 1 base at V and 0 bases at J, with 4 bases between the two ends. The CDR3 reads CASSLRATNEKLFF. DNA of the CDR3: TGTGCCAGCAGCTTGAGAGCAACTAATGAAAAACTGTTTTTT.

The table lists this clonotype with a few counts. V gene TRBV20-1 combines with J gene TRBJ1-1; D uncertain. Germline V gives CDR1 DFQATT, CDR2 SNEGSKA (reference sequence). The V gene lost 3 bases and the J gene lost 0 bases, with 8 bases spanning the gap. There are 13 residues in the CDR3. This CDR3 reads CSASRTMNTEAFF. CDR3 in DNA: TGCAGTGCTAGTCGGACGATGAACACTGAAGCTTTCTTT.

CDR3 in amino acids: CASSEGPSGVDIQYF. DNA of the CDR3: TGTGCCAGCAGCGAGGGGCCTAGCGGGGTGGACATTCAGTACTTC. The chain combines TRBV7-9 with TRBJ2-4; 9 nucleotides match TRBD2. Germline V lookup: CDR1 SEHNR, CDR2 FQNEAQ (reference sequence). The CDR3 loop spans 15 amino acids. V shed 5 bases and J 8 bases; nucleotides not matched to a gene: 10.

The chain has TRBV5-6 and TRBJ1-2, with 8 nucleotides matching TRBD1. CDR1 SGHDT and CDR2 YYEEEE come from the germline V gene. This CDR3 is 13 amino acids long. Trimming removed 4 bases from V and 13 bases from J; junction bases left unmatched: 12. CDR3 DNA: TGTGCCAGCAGCCGGACAGGGCTTGGGGTCTTCACCTTC. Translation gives CASSRTGLGVFTF.

The CDR3 DNA sequence: TGTGCCAGCAGTGCCGGTATCGACAGGGGCTTTTTGCAGCCCCAGCATTTT. This sequence encodes CASSAGIDRGFLQPQHF. The chain is built from TRBV6-1 and TRBJ1-5; 8 nucleotides line up with TRBD1. Germline CDR1 is MNHNS and CDR2 is SASEGT. This CDR3 has 17 residues. The junction had 15 bases not matched to a gene; V was cut back by 4 bases and J by 7 bases.

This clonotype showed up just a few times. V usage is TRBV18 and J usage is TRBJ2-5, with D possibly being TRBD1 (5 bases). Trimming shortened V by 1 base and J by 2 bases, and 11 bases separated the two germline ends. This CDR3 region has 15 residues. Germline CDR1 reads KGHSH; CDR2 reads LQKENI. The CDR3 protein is CASSPQGQGQETQYF. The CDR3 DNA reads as TGTGCCAGCTCACCACAGGGGCAGGGACAAGAGACCCAGTACTTC.

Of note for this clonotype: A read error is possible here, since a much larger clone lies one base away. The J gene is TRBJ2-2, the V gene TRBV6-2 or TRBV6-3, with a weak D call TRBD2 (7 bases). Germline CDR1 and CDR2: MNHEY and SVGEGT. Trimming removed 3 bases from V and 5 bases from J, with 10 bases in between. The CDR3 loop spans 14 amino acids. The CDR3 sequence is CASSYRGGTGELFF. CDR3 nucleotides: TGTGCCAGCAGTTATAGGGGGGGAACCGGGGAGCTGTTTTTT.

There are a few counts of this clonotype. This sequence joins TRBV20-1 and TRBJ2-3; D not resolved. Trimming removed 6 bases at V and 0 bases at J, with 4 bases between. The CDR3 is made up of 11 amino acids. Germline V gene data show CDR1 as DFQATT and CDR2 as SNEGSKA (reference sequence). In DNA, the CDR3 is TGCAGTGCCTTAAGCACAGATACGCAGTATTTT. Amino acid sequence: CSALSTDTQYF.

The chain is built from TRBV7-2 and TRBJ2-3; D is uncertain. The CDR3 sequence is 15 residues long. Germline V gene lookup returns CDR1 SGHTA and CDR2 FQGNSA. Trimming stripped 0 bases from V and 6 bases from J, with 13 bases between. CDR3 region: CASSLASEPLDTQYF. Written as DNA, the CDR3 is TGTGCCAGCAGCTTAGCGTCGGAGCCCTTGGATACGCAGTATTTT.

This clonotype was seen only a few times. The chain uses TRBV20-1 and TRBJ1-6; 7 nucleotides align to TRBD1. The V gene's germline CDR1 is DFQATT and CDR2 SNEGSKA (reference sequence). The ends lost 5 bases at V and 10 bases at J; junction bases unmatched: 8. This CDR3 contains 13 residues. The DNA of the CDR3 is TGCAGTGCTGTAACAGGGGTTCGGTCACCCCTCCACTTT. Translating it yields CSAVTGVRSPLHF.

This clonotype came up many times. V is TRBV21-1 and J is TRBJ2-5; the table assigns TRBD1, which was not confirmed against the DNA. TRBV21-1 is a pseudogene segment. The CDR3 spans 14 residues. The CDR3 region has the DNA TGTGCCAGCAGCAAAGAGGACAGTCCCGAGACCCAGTACTTC. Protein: CASSKEDSPETQYF.

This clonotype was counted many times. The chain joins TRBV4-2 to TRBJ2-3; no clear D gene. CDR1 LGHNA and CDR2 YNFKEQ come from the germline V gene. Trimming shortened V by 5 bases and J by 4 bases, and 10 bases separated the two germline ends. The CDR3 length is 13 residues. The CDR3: CASSAQRPDTQYF. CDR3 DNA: TGTGCCAGCAGCGCTCAAAGGCCAGATACGCAGTATTTT.

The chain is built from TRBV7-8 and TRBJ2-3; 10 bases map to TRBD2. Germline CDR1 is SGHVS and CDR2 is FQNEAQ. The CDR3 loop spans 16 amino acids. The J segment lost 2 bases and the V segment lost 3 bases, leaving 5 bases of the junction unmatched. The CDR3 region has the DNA TGTGCCAGCAGCTTTTGGACTAGCGGCTACACAGATACGCAGTATTTT. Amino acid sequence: CASSFWTSGYTDTQYF.

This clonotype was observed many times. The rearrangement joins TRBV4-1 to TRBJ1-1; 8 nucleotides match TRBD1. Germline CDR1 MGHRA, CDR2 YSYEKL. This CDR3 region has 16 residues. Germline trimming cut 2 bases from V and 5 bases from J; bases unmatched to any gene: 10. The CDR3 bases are TGCGCCAGCAGCCAATCGCCGACAGGGGTGGTAACTGAAGCTTTCTTT. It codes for CASSQSPTGVVTEAFF.

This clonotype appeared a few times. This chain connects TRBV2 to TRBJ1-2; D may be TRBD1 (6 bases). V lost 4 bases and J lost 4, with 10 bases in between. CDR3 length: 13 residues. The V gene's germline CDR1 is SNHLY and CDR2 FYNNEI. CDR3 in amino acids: CASSAGAPYGYTF. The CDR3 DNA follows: TGTGCCAGCAGTGCAGGGGCCCCCTATGGCTACACCTTC.

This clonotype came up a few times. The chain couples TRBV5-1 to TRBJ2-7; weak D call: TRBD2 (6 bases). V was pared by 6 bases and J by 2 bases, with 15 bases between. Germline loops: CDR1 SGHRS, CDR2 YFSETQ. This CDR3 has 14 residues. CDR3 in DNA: TGCGCCAGCAAGGGTGGAGGGCGGACCTACGAGCAGTACTTC. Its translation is CASKGGGRTYEQYF.

The CDR3 DNA reads TGTGCCAGCAGCTTGGACAGGGGATCGAACACTGAAGCTTTCTTT. Amino acid sequence: CASSLDRGSNTEAFF. This chain connects TRBV5-6 to TRBJ1-1, with 7 nucleotides matching TRBD1. V was clipped by 0 bases and J by 1 base; unmatched bases: 3. Germline CDR1 SGHDT, CDR2 YYEEEE. This CDR3 has 15 residues.

The CDR3 here is CASSFSQGETQYF. The CDR3 coding sequence is TGTGCCAGCAGCTTTTCACAGGGGGAGACCCAGTACTTC. V usage is TRBV7-9 and J usage is TRBJ2-5, with 7 bases matching TRBD1. The CDR3 contains 13 residues. Unmatched junction bases numbered 3, after V lost 3 bases and J lost 5 bases. CDR1 and CDR2 (germline): SEHNR, FQNEAQ (reference sequence). Supplemented by reference TRBV7-9 and TRBJ2-5, the full variable domain reads DTGVSQNPRHKITKRGQNVTFRCDPISEHNRLYWYRQTLGQGPEFLTYFQNEAQLEKSRLLSDRFSAERPKGSFSTLEIQRTEQGDSAMYLCASSFSQGETQYFGPGTRLLVL.

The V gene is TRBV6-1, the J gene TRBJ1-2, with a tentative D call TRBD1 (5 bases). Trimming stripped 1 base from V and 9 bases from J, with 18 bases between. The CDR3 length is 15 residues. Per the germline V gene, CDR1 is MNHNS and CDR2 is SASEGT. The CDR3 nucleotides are TGTGCCAGCAGTGAAGAAAGGGGCAGGCGTGATCGCTACACCTTC. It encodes CASSEERGRRDRYTF.

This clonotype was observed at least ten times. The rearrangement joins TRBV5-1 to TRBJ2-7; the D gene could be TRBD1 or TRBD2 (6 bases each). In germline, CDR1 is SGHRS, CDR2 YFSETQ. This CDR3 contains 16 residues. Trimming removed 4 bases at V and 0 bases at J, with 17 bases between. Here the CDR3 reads CASSLGGLSPSYEQYF. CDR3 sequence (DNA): TGCGCCAGCAGCCTGGGGGGCCTGTCCCCCTCCTACGAGCAGTACTTC.

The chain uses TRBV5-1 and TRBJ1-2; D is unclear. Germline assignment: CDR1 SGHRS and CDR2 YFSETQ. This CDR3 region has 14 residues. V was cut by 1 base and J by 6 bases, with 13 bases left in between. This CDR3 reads CASSLHGGGDGYTF. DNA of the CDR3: TGCGCCAGCAGCTTGCACGGAGGCGGGGATGGCTACACCTTC.

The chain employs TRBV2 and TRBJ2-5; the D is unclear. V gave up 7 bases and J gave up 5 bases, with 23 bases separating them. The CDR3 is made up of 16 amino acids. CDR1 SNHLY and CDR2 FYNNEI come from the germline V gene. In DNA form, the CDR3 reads TGTGCCAGCATTGGGCGGCTAGGCCGAACCCAGGAGACCCAGTACTTC. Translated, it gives CASIGRLGRTQETQYF.